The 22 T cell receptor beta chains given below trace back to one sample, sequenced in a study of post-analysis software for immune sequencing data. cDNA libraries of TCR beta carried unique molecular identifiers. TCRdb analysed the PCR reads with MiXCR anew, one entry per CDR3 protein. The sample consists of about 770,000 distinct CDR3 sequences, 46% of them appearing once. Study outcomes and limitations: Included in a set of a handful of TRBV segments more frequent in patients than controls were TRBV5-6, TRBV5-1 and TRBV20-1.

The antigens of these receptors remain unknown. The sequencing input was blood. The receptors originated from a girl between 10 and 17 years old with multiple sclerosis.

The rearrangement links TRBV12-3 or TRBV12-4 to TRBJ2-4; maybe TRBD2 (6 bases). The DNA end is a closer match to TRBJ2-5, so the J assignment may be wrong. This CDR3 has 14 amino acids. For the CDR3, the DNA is TGTGCCAGCAGCCCCTCGGGGGACCGGGAGACCCAGTACTTC. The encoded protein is CASSPSGDRETQYF.

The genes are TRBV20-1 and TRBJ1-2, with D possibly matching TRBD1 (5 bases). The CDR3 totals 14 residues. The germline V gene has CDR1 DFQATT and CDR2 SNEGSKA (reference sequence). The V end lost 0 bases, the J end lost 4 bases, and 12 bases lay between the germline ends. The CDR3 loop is CSARDLGDFYGYTF. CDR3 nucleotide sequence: TGCAGTGCTAGAGATCTGGGGGATTTCTATGGCTACACCTTC.

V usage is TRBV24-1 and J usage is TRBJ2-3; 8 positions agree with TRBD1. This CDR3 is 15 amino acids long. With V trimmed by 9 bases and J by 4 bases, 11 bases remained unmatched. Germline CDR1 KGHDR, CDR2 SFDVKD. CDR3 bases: TGTGCCACCCCGACGGTCAGGGGGCAGCCAGATACGCAGTATTTT. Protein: CATPTVRGQPDTQYF.

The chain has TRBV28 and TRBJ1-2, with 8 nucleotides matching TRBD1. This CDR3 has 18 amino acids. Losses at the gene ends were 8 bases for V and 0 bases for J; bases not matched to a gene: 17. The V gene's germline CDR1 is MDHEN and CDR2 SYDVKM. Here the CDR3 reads CASPGGQVNYTANYGYTF. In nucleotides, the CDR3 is TGTGCCAGCCCGGGGGGACAGGTTAATTACACCGCTAACTATGGCTACACCTTC.

The CDR3 reads CASSYVNYEQYF. Here the CDR3 DNA reads TGTGCCAGCAGCTACGTTAATTACGAGCAGTACTTC. The V gene is TRBV7-8, the J gene TRBJ2-7; D is unclear. V lost 4 bases, J lost 4 bases, and 8 bases lay in between. There are 12 residues in the CDR3. Germline V gene data show CDR1 as SGHVS and CDR2 as FQNEAQ.

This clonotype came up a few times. In nucleotides, the CDR3 is TGCAGTGCTAGAAGACTAGCGGGAGTGGGGGAGCAGTACTTC. Translation gives CSARRLAGVGEQYF. The gene calls are TRBV20-1 and TRBJ2-5; TRBD2 matches 12 bases. V lost 2 bases and J lost 11; bases outside the gene matches: 9. This CDR3 contains 14 residues. CDR1 is DFQATT and CDR2 is SNEGSKA in the germline V gene (reference sequence).

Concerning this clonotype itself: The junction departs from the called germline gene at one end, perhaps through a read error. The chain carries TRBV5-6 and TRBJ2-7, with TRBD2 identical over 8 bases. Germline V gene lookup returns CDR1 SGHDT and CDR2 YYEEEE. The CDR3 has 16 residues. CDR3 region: CASSSGGPRRSYEQDF. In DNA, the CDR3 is TGTGCCAGCAGCTCGGGAGGGCCGCGGAGATCCTACGAGCAGGACTTC.

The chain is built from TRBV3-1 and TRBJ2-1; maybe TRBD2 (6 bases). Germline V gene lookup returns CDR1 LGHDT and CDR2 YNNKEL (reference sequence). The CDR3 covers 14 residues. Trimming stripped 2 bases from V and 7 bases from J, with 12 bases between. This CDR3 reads CASSQTGVGNEQFF. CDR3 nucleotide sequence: TGTGCCAGCAGCCAAACGGGAGTGGGGAATGAGCAGTTCTTC.

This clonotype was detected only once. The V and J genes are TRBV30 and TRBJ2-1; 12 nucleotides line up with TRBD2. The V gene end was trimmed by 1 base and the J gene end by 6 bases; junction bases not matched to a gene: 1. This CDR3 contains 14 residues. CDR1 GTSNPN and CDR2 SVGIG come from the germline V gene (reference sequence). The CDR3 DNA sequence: TGTGCCTGGAGTGAGACTAGCGGGGGCAATGAGCAGTTCTTC. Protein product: CAWSETSGGNEQFF.

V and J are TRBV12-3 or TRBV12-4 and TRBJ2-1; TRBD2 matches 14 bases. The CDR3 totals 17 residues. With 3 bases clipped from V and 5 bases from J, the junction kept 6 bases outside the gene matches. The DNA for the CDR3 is TGTGCCAGCAGTTTCGCGGGGACTAGCGGGAGCCACAATGAGCAGTTCTTC. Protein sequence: CASSFAGTSGSHNEQFF.

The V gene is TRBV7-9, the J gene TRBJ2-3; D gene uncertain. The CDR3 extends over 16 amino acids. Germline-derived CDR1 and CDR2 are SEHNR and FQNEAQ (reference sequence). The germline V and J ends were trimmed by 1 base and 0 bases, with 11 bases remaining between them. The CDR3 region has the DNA TGTGCCAGCAGCTTAGTGCGCGGAGCGAGCACAGATACGCAGTATTTT. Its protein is CASSLVRGASTDTQYF.

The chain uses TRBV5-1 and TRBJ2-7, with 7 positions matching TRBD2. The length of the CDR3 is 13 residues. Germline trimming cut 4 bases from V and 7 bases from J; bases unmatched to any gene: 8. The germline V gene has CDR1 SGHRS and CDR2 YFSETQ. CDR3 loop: CASSLSGTGEQYF. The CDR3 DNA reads TGCGCCAGCAGCCTCAGCGGGACCGGGGAGCAGTACTTC. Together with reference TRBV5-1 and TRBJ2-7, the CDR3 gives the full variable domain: KAGVTQTPRYLIKTRGQQVTLSCSPISGHRSVSWYQQTPGQGLQFLFEYFSETQRNKGNFPGRFSGRQFSNSRSEMNVSTLELGDSALYLCASSLSGTGEQYFGPGTRLTVT.

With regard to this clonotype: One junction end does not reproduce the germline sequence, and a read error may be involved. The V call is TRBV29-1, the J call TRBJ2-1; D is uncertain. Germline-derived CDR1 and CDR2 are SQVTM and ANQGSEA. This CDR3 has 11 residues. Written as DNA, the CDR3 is TGCAGCGTTGACCCCACCAATGAGCGGTTCTTC. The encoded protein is CSVDPTNERFF.

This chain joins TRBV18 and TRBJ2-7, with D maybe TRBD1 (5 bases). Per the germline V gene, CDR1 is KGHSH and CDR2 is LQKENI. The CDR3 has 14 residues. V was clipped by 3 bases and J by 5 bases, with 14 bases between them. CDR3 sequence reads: CASSPTQGSDEQYF. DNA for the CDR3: TGTGCCAGCTCACCGACTCAGGGTTCCGACGAGCAGTACTTC.

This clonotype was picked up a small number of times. Here the CDR3 DNA reads TGTGCCAGCAGCCCCCCGATGAATGAGCAGTTCTTC. Translating it yields CASSPPMNEQFF. The V and J genes are TRBV7-6 and TRBJ2-1; D ambiguous. V was cut by 5 bases and J by 7 bases, with 9 bases left in between. Per germline, CDR1 SGHVS and CDR2 FNYEAQ. The CDR3 has 12 residues.

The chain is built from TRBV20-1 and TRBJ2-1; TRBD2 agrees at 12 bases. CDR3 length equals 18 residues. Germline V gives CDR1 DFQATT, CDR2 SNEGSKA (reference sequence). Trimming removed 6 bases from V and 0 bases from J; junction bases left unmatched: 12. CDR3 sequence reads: CSAPGTSGRPSSYNEQFF. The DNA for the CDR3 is TGCAGTGCCCCCGGGACTAGCGGGCGGCCGAGCTCCTACAATGAGCAGTTCTTC.

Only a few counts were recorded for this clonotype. The CDR3 DNA reads TGTGCCAGCAGTCGGGGACAGGGAAACATTCAGTACTTC. This translates into CASSRGQGNIQYF. The rearrangement uses TRBV6-2 or TRBV6-3 and TRBJ2-4; 9 bases map to TRBD1. V trimming: 5 bases; J trimming: 6 bases; junction bases outside the gene matches: 2. Germline V lookup: CDR1 MNHEY, CDR2 SVGEGT. The CDR3 covers 13 residues.

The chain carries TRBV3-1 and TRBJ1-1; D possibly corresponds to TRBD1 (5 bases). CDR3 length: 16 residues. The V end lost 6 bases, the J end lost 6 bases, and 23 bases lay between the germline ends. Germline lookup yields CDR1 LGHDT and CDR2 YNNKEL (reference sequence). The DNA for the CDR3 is TGTGCCAGCAGTCCAAGGCAGGGAGTAGTCAGCGCTGAAGCTTTCTTT. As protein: CASSPRQGVVSAEAFF.

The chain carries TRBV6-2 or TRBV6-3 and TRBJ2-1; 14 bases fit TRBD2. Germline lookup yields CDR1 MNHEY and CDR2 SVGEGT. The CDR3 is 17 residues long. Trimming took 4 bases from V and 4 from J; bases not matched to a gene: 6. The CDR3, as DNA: TGTGCCAGCAGTTTGGGACTAGCGGGAGTACATTACAATGAGCAGTTCTTC. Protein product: CASSLGLAGVHYNEQFF.

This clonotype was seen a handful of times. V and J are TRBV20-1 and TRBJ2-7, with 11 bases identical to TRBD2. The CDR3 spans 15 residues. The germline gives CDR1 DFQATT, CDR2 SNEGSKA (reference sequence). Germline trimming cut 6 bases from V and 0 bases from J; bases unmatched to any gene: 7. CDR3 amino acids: CSARLAGLISYEQYF. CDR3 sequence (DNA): TGCAGTGCACGACTAGCGGGACTTATCTCCTACGAGCAGTACTTC.

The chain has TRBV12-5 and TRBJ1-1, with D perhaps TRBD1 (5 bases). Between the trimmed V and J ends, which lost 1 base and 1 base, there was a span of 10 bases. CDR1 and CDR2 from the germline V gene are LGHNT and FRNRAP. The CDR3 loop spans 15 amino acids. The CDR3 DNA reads TGTGCTAGTGGTTTGGCCGGGACGGCGAACACTGAAGCTTTCTTT. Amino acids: CASGLAGTANTEAFF.

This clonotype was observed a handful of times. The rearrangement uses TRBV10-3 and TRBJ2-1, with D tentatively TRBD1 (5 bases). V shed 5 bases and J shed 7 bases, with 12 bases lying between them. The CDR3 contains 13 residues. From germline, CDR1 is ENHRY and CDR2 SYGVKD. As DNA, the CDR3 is TGTGCCATCAGTCAATTCAAGGGGAATGAGCAGTTCTTC. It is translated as CAISQFKGNEQFF.